The source of this TCR beta chain is a study of molecular identifiers for immune sequencing clone quantification. Listed TCR primers, together with previously described methods, were used for the bulk TCR libraries. One entry per CDR3 protein results from TCRdb running MiXCR on the PCR reads. The sample lists 40,000 to 45,000 distinct CDR3 sequences, about 19% occurring once. In this sample, this clonotype turned up many times. Antigen: not known. General observations from the study: Over 99% of effector molecules, but under 1% in naive cells, were held by clones with more than 20 RNA copies.

CDR3 size: 16 residues. The trim removed 3 bases at V and 2 bases at J, leaving 6 bases unmatched. Germline loops: CDR1 LGHNA, CDR2 YNFKEQ. The receptor was derived from a human donor in good health. Some libraries in this study had Jurkat cell RNA spiked in. V gene TRBV4-2 combines with J gene TRBJ2-3; TRBD2 matches at 9 bases. Sequencing was carried out using naive CD8+ T cells from blood, with Jurkat cell RNA spiked in. The sample's subset: FACS-sorted CD8+CD4-CCR7+CD45RA+ naive T cells. The CDR3 DNA sequence: TGTGCCAGCAGCCAGACTAGCGGAGCGCCCACAGATACGCAGTATTTT. It codes for CASSQTSGAPTDTQYF.